The 18 T cell receptor beta chains presented below share a single source sample, sequenced in a study of blood T cell repertoires in COVID-19. Assay used: immunoSEQ multiplex PCR; TCRdb lists only in-frame clones, some missing. The profile covers 180,000 or so clones, with about 85% appearing a single time and about 7% taken by the ten largest. What was sequenced was peripheral blood. Receptors were obtained from a woman of 80 years or more in a cohort sampled during active or convalescent COVID-19.

The chain employs TRBV18 and TRBJ1-2; TRBD1 might be the D (6 bases). This CDR3 contains 14 residues. V dropped 3 bases and J dropped 6 bases, with 14 bases sitting between them. CDR1 and CDR2 from the germline V gene are KGHSH and LQKENI. CDR3 DNA: TGTGCCAGCTCACCTCTACAGGGAATGGATGGCTACACCTTC. Its protein product is CASSPLQGMDGYTF.

V and J are TRBV3-1 (or the pseudogene TRBV3-2) and TRBJ2-2; D possibly corresponds to TRBD2 (5 bases). The V end lost 6 bases, the J end lost 5 bases, and 13 bases lay between the germline ends. The CDR3 covers 14 residues. Germline lookup yields CDR1 LGHDT and CDR2 YNNKEL (reference sequence). For the CDR3, the DNA is TGTGCCAGCAGTCCATCTGGCGGGACCGGGGAGCTGTTTTTT. It is translated as CASSPSGGTGELFF.

This clone was found a few times. This chain links TRBV7-9 with TRBJ1-1; a possible D gene is TRBD1 (5 bases). V shed 1 base and J shed 10 bases, with 16 bases lying between them. The CDR3 is 14 amino acids. CDR1 is SEHNR, CDR2 FQNEAQ, per germline (reference sequence). CDR3 amino acids: CASSLVSLERGAFF. Here the CDR3 DNA reads TGTGCCAGCAGCTTAGTTTCATTAGAAAGGGGAGCTTTCTTT.

The chain recombines TRBV7-9 with TRBJ2-3; 7 nucleotides agree with TRBD1. The trim removed 2 bases at V and 3 bases at J, leaving 5 bases unmatched. This CDR3 has 15 amino acids. The germline V gene encodes CDR1 SEHNR and CDR2 FQNEAQ (reference sequence). CDR3 coding DNA: TGTGCCAGCAGCTTATATACAGGGGTGACAGATACGCAGTATTTT. As protein: CASSLYTGVTDTQYF.

The chain recombines TRBV4-3 with TRBJ2-5; D unclear. Germline loops: CDR1 LGHNA, CDR2 YSLEER. The CDR3 length is 13 residues. Trimming removed 9 bases at V and 5 bases at J, with 16 bases between. The CDR3 spells CASSKQRSETQYF. In DNA, the CDR3 is TGCGCCAGTTCTAAGCAAAGATCTGAGACCCAGTACTTC.

This chain links TRBV11-3 with TRBJ2-7; possibly TRBD2 for D (6 bases). With 1 base removed from V and 6 bases from J, the gap between germline ends came to 16 bases. The germline CDR1 and CDR2 sequences are SGHNT and YENEEA. This CDR3 comprises 15 residues. CDR3 nucleotides: TGTGCCAGCAGCTTAGGGGGACTGCCAACGGGCGAGCAGTACTTC. Its translation: CASSLGGLPTGEQYF.

The chain carries TRBV29-1 and TRBJ1-1, with TRBD1 as a possible D gene (6 bases). The CDR3 length is 11 residues. The V gene lost 7 bases and the J gene lost 7 bases, with 13 bases spanning the gap. Germline V gives CDR1 SQVTM, CDR2 ANQGSEA. In DNA form, the CDR3 reads TGCAGCGCCCCAGAACAGGGTGAAGCTTTCTTT. Translation: CSAPEQGEAFF.

The CDR3 sequence is CASTFSWGAESSYNEQFF. DNA for the CDR3: TGTGCCAGCACCTTTTCCTGGGGAGCGGAGAGCTCCTACAATGAGCAGTTCTTC. The V call is TRBV13, the J call TRBJ2-1, with TRBD2 as a possible D gene (5 bases). CDR1 and CDR2 (germline): PRHDT, FYEKMQ (reference sequence). This CDR3 spans 18 amino acids. V was cut by 7 bases and J by 0 bases, with 22 bases left in between.

This clone was counted once. J is TRBJ2-1 and V is TRBV30; D ambiguous. V lost 1 base and J lost 3, with 4 bases in between. CDR3 length equals 12 residues. Germline values: CDR1 GTSNPN, CDR2 SVGIG (reference sequence). The CDR3 sequence is CAWSGLYNEQFF. The CDR3 DNA sequence: TGTGCCTGGAGTGGGCTCTACAATGAGCAGTTCTTC.

As for this clone: Additional DNA sequences in this sample encode the identical CDR3. V and J are TRBV28 and TRBJ1-2, with D possibly being TRBD1 (6 bases). Trimming removed 2 bases from V and 4 bases from J, with 8 bases in between. This CDR3 has 13 residues. In germline, CDR1 is MDHEN, CDR2 SYDVKM. The chain's CDR3 is CASSLTGPYGYTF. The CDR3 nucleotides read TGTGCCAGCAGTTTAACAGGGCCCTATGGCTACACCTTC.

The chain links TRBV11-3 to TRBJ1-3; D may be TRBD1 (6 bases). V lost 5 bases, J lost 4 bases, and 9 bases lay in between. This CDR3 spans 13 amino acids. CDR1 is SGHNT and CDR2 is YENEEA in the germline V gene. The CDR3 protein is CASSRDIGNTIYF. The CDR3 bases are TGTGCCAGCAGCAGGGACATCGGAAACACCATATATTTT.

V and J are TRBV21-1 and TRBJ2-7; whether TRBD1, the table's D call, matches the DNA was not checked. TRBV21-1 counts as a pseudogene. The CDR3 extends over 13 amino acids. CDR3 nucleotides: TGTGCCAGCAGCTGGACAGGGGGCGACGAGCAGTACTTC. Encoded protein: CASSWTGGDEQYF.

This chain connects TRBV4-3 to TRBJ1-2, with TRBD1 matching over 8 bases. The ends lost 0 bases at V and 4 bases at J; junction bases unmatched: 7. This CDR3 has 16 residues. Germline V lookup: CDR1 LGHNA, CDR2 YSLEER. CDR3 protein: CASSQEAAGGVYGYTF. The CDR3 coding sequence is TGCGCCAGCAGCCAAGAGGCGGCAGGGGGCGTCTATGGCTACACCTTC.

The rearrangement uses TRBV6-2 or TRBV6-3 and TRBJ1-5; D is ambiguous. Trimming shortened V by 2 bases and J by 6 bases, and 17 bases separated the two germline ends. The CDR3 is 16 amino acids. Per the germline V gene, CDR1 is MNHEY and CDR2 is SVGEGT. CDR3 sequence (DNA): TGTGCCAGCAGTTACCCTATGTCGGGGTTCGGTCAGCCCCAGCATTTT. It is translated as CASSYPMSGFGQPQHF.

A single count supports this clone. This chain joins TRBV11-3 and TRBJ2-1; TRBD2 aligns across 8 bases. The V and J ends lost 2 bases and 7 bases, in that order; junction bases with no gene match: 7. This CDR3 has 15 amino acids. CDR1 is SGHNT and CDR2 is YENEEA in the germline V gene. In DNA, the CDR3 is TGTGCCAGCAGCTTATTACTAGCGGAGGGGAATGAGCAGTTCTTC. Encoded protein: CASSLLLAEGNEQFF. Full variable domain (missing parts from reference TRBV11-3 and TRBJ2-1): EAGVVQSPRYKIIEKKQPVAFWCNPISGHNTLYWYLQNLGQGPELLIRYENEEAVDDSQLPKDRFSAERLKGVDSTLKIQPAELGDSAVYLCASSLLLAEGNEQFFGPGTRLTVL.

The V call is TRBV4-1, the J call TRBJ1-2; possible D gene TRBD1, 5 bases. The germline V and J ends were trimmed by 0 bases and 5 bases, with 10 bases remaining between them. The CDR3 extends over 14 amino acids. Germline values: CDR1 MGHRA, CDR2 YSYEKL. CDR3 sequence (DNA): TGCGCCAGCAGCCAAGATTCCCAGGGATATGGCTACACCTTC. It specifies CASSQDSQGYGYTF.

The rearrangement uses TRBV7-8 and TRBJ1-1; D is unresolved. The germline CDR1 and CDR2 sequences are SGHVS and FQNEAQ. The CDR3 contains 11 residues. Between the trimmed V and J ends, which lost 5 bases and 7 bases, there was a span of 8 bases. CDR3: CASSQSIEAFF. The DNA for the CDR3 is TGTGCCAGCAGCCAATCAATTGAAGCTTTCTTT.

This chain uses TRBV7-2 with TRBJ2-7; 12 bases map to TRBD2. Trimming took 1 base from V and 0 from J; bases not matched to a gene: 4. The germline V gene has CDR1 SGHTA and CDR2 FQGNSA. CDR3 length equals 17 residues. CDR3 in DNA: TGTGCCAGCAGCTTAGAGTCTAGCGGGGGGGCCTCCTACGAGCAGTACTTC. It is translated as CASSLESSGGASYEQYF.